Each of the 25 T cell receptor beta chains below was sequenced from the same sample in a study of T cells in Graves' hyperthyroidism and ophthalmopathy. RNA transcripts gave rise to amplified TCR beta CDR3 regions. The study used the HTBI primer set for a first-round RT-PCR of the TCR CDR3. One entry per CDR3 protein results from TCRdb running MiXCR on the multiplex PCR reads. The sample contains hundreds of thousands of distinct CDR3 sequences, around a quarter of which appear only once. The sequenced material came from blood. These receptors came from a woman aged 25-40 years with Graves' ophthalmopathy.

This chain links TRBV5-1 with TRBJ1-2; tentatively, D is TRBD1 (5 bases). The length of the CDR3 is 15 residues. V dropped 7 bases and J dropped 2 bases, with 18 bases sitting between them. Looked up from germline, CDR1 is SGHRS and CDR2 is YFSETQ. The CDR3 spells CASGLGGAPNYGYTF. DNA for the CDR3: TGCGCCAGCGGGCTAGGAGGGGCCCCGAACTATGGCTACACCTTC.

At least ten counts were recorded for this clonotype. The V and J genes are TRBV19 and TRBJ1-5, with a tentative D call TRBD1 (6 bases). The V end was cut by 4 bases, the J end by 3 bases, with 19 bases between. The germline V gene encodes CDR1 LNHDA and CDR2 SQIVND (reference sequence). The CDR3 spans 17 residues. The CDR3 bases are TGTGCCAGTAGTAAAGATGGGGGCAGAAGTTCCAATCAGCCCCAGCATTTT. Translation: CASSKDGGRSSNQPQHF.

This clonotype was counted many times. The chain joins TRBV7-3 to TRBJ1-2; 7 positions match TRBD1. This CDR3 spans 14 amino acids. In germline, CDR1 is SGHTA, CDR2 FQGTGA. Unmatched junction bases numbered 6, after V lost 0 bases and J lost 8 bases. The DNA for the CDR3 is TGTGCCAGCAGCTTAACGAAGGGGGCTGAGGGCTACACCTTC. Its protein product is CASSLTKGAEGYTF.

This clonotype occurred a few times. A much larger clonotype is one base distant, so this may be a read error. The CDR3: CASSLAGPGELCF. In DNA, the CDR3 is TGTGCCAGCAGTTTGGCAGGGCCCGGGGAGCTGTGTTTT. V usage is TRBV27 and J usage is TRBJ2-2; D is possibly TRBD1 or TRBD2 (5 bases each). Germline V gene data show CDR1 as MNHEY and CDR2 as SMNVEV (reference sequence). The CDR3 spans 13 residues.

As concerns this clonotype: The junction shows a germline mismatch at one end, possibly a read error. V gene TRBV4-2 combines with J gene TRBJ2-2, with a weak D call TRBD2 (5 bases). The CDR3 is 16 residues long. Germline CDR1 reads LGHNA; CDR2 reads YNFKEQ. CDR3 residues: CASSQLGPTLDGELCF. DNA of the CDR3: TGTGCCAGCAGCCAGCTCGGACCCACTTTGGACGGGGAGCTGTGTTTT.

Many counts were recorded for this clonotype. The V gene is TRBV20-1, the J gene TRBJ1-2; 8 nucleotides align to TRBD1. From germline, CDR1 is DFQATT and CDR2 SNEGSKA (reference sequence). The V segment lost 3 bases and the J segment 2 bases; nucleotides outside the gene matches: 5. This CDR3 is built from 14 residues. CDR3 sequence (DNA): TGCAGTGCTAGGACAGGGGCCCTAAACTATGGCTACACCTTC. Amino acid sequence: CSARTGALNYGYTF.

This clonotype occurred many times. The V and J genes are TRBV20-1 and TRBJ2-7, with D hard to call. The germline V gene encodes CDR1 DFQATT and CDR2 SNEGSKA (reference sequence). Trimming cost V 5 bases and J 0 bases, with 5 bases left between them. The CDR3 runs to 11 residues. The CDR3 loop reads CSAVDSYEQYF. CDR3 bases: TGCAGTGCTGTGGACTCCTACGAGCAGTACTTC.

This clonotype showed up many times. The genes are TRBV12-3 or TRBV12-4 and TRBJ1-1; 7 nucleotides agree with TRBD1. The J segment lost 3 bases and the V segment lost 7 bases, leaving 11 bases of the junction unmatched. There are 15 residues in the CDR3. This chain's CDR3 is CASTPEDRWDTEAFF. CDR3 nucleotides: TGTGCCAGCACCCCCGAGGACAGGTGGGACACTGAAGCTTTCTTT.

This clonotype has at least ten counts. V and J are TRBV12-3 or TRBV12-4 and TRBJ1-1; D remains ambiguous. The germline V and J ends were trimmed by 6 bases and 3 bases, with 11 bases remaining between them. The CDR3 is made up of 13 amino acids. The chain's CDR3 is CASRPEIYTEAFF. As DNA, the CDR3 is TGTGCCAGCAGGCCGGAGATTTACACTGAAGCTTTCTTT.

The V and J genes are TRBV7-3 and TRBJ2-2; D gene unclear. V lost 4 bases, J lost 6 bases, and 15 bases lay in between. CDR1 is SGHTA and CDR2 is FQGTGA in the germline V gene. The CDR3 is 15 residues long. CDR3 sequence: CASSSTVTNPGELFF. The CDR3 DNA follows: TGTGCCAGCAGCTCAACAGTAACCAATCCCGGGGAGCTGTTTTTT.

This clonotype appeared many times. The CDR3 sequence: CASSFTRGYTF. DNA for the CDR3: TGTGCCAGCAGTTTTACGCGTGGCTACACCTTC. The genes are TRBV28 and TRBJ1-2; D is unresolved. Trimming removed 3 bases at V and 7 bases at J, with 6 bases between. The CDR3 is 11 amino acids. From germline, CDR1 is MDHEN and CDR2 SYDVKM.

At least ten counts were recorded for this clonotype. The CDR3 spells CSVDEQGNANYGYTF. CDR3 bases: TGCAGCGTTGATGAACAGGGGAACGCTAACTATGGCTACACCTTC. J is TRBJ1-2 and V is TRBV29-1; 7 bases fit TRBD1. The CDR3 spans 15 residues. Germline trimming cut 3 bases from V and 0 bases from J; bases unmatched to any gene: 7. Germline V gives CDR1 SQVTM, CDR2 ANQGSEA.

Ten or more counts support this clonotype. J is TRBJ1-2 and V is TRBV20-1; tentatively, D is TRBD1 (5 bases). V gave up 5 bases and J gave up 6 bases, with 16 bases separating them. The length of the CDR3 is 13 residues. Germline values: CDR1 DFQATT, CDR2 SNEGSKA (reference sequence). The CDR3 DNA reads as TGCAGTGCTCAGAGGGGCAGTGACAATGGCTACACCTTC. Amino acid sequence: CSAQRGSDNGYTF.

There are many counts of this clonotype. The CDR3 region has the DNA TGTGCCAGCAGACCTGGGACAGTGGGAACTGAAGCTTTCTTT. Protein sequence: CASRPGTVGTEAFF. The chain has TRBV27 and TRBJ1-1; 7 bases agree with TRBD1. Germline CDR1 MNHEY, CDR2 SMNVEV (reference sequence). This CDR3 is built from 14 residues. J lost 5 bases, V lost 6 bases, and 9 bases had no gene match.

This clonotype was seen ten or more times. In DNA, the CDR3 is TGTGCCTGGGCAGGTCGTTACGAGCAGTACTTC. It yields the protein CAWAGRYEQYF. The chain couples TRBV30 to TRBJ2-7; D remains ambiguous. The germline V gene encodes CDR1 GTSNPN and CDR2 SVGIG (reference sequence). The CDR3 consists of 11 residues. The ends were cut back, 5 bases at V and 4 bases at J, with 9 bases in the middle.

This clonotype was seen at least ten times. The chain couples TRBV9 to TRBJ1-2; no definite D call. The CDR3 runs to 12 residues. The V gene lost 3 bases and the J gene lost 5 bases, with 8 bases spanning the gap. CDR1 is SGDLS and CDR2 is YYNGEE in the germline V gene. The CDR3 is CASSGTKYGYTF. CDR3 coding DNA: TGTGCCAGCAGCGGAACGAAGTATGGCTACACCTTC.

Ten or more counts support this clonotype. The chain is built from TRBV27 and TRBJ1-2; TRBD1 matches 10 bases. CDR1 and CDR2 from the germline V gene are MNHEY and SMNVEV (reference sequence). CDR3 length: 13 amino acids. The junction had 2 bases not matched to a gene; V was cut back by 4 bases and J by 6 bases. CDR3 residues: CASSSGQGDGYTF. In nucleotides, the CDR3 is TGTGCCAGCAGTTCCGGACAGGGGGATGGCTACACCTTC.

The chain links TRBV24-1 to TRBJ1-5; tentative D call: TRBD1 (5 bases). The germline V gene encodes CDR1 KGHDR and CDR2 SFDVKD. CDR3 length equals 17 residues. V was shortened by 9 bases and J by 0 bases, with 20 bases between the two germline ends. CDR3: CATSAPGDLYSNQPQHF. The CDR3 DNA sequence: TGTGCCACCTCTGCACCGGGGGACCTCTATAGCAATCAGCCCCAGCATTTT.

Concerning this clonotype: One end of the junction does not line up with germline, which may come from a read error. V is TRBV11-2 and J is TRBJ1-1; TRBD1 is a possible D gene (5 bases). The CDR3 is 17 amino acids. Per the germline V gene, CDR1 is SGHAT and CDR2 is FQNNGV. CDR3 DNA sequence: TGTGCCAGCAGCTTAGTTCCGGGAGGAGGGGTCGGCACTGAAGCTTGCTTT. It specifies CASSLVPGGGVGTEACF.

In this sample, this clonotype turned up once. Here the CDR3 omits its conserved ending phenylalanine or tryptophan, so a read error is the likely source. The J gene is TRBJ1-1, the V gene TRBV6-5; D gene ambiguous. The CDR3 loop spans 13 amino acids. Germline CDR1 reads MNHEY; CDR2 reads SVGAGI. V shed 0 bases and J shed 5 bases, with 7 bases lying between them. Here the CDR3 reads CASSYSRQTEAFY. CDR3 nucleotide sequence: TGTGCCAGCAGTTACTCGAGGCAGACTGAAGCTTTCTAT.

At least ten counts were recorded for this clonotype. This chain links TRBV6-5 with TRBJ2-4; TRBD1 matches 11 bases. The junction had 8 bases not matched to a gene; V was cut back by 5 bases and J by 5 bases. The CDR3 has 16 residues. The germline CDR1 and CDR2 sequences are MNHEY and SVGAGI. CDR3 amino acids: CASSNRDRGWENIQYF. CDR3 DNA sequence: TGTGCCAGCAGTAACCGGGACAGGGGGTGGGAAAACATTCAGTACTTC.

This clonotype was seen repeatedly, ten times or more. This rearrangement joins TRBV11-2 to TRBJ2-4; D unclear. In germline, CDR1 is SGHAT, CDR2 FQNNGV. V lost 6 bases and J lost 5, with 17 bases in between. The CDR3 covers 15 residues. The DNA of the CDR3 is TGTGCCAGCAGTTCCAAGACTCTTTGGGAAAACATTCAGTACTTC. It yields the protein CASSSKTLWENIQYF.

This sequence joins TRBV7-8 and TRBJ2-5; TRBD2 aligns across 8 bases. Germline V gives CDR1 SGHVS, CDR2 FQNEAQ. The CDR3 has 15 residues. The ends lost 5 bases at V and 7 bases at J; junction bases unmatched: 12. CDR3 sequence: CASSHTLSGGGTQYF. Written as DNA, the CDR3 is TGTGCCAGCAGCCACACCTTAAGCGGGGGTGGGACCCAGTACTTC.

The CDR3 here is CASSEFRTALSYEQYF. CDR3 nucleotides: TGTGCCAGCAGTGAGTTTCGGACAGCTCTGTCCTACGAGCAGTACTTC. The chain recombines TRBV6-1 with TRBJ2-7; TRBD1 might be the D (6 bases). Germline values: CDR1 MNHNS, CDR2 SASEGT. The CDR3 is 16 amino acids. V lost 3 bases and J 1 base, leaving 16 bases between the germline ends.

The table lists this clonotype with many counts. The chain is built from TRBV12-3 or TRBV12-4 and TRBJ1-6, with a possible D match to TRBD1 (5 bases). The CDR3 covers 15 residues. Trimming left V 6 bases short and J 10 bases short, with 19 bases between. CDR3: CASRPPGLQGSPLHF. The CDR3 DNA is TGTGCCAGCAGACCGCCGGGACTCCAGGGATCACCCCTCCACTTT.